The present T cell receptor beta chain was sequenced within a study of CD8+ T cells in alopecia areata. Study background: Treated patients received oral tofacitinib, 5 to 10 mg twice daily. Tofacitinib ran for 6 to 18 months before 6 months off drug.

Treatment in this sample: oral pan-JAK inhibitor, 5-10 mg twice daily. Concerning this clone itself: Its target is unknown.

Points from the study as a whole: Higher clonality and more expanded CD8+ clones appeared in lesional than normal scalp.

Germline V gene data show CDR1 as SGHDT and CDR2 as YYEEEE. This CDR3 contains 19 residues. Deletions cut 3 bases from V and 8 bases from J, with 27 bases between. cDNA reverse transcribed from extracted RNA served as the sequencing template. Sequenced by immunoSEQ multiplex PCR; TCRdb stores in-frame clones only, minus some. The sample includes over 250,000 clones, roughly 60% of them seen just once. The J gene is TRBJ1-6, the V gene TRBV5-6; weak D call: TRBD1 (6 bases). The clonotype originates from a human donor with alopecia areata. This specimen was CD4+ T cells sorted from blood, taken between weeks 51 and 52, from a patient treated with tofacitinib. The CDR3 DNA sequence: TGTGCCAGCAGCTCCCCCAGGGGACAAAAAGGCTCAAACGATTCACCCCTCCACTTT. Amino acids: CASSSPRGQKGSNDSPLHF.